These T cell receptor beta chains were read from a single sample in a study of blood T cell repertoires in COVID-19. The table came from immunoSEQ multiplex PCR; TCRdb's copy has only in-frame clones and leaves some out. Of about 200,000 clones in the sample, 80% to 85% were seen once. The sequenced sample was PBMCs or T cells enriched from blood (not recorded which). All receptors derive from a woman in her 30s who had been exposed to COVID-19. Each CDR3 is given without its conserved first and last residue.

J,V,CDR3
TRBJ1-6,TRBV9,ASRQGSGSSPLH
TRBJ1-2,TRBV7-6,ASSLVSGGLPYGYT
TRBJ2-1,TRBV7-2,ASSLRGGYNEQF
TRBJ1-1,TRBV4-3,ASSQDSTGDWYTEAF
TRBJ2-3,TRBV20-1,SASRLAGGSISTDTQY
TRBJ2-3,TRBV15,ASSPGQTSTDTQY
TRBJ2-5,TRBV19,ASSDSAGDLSETQY
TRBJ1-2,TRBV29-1,SVEDQQNLYT
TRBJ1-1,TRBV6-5,ASHQSGGRTEAF
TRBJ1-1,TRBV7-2,ASSLSRTASEAF
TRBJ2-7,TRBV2,ASFRSHRGNYEQY
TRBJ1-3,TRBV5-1,ASSAGGVRNTIY
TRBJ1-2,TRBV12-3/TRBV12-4,ASRLPGDYGYT
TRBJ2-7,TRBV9,ASSVGQGLLYEQY
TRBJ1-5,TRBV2,ASSDRVTNQPQH